This T cell receptor beta chain was sequenced during a study of cytomegalovirus exposure and HLA in healthy donors (dated by TCRdb to the late 2010s). Regarding the complete study: In an earlier analysis of roughly 590 of the donors, about 260 Gb of sequence data and 120 million or so unique TCR beta sequences from approximately 180 million T cells were reported. HLA typing covered class I and class II loci at four-digit resolution. A separate validation cohort of 100 to 150 different subjects was used in addition to the 666-subject first cohort. Rather than using new phenotypic data, the later analysis identified candidate immune exposures from TCR beta sequences and from how often those sequences occurred across donors. An early release covering roughly 640 HLA-typed donors comprised approximately 290 gigabases of sequencing data and approximately 80 million unique TCR sequences. All discovery cohort repertoires had been generated using a single sequencing platform. The genetic ancestry cluster associated with self-reported Caucasian donors included over 65% of the approximately 430 genotyped donors. The study combined high-throughput TCR immunosequencing, statistical association of individual TCRs with disease status, and machine learning to predict cytomegalovirus infection status. Roughly five DR-DQ haplotypes were treated as single units for association and clustering because of strong linkage in the cohort. In an earlier analysis of over 550 of the donors, high-throughput TCR beta sequencing was used to judge whether each TCR beta V gene segment behaved as functional or pseudogenic. Typing coverage varied by locus: about 620-640 donors for A, B, C, DRB1 and DQB1; approximately 560 for DQA1; nearly 610 for DPA1; roughly 470 for DPB1. The study was designed to test whether signatures of past pathogen exposure could be identified by cataloging public T cell receptors. The T cell repertoires of roughly 660 subjects were profiled by immunosequencing and related to cytomegalovirus serostatus. Donor age, sex, ethnicity and CMV serostatus were compiled alongside the repertoire data. In a later genetic analysis, genome-wide SNP genotypes for about three fifths of the 666 donors were used, and that subset was treated as a discovery cohort. To study patterns of TCR occurrence, a later analysis re-analyzed previously published TCR beta repertoires from 700 or so donors and added high-resolution HLA genotyping. Among under 450 genotyped donors of the cohort, an average of roughly 240,000 unique TCR beta nucleotide sequences were sequenced per donor, roughly 20% of them non-productive.

The cohort was made up of 500 to 800 healthy bone marrow donors. Cohort members were all nominally healthy when sampled, although unrecorded immune exposures were likely present. The donor was CMV seronegative and was included in the group of hundreds of seronegative cohort members. Every donor gave a peripheral blood sample, and the peripheral blood mononuclear cells from that sample were used for TCR beta sequencing. Genomic DNA extraction from the blood cell samples was performed with the Qiagen DNeasy Blood Extraction Kit. Study-level results and caveats: A total of about 180 TCR beta chains were listed by the study as associated with cytomegalovirus. This cohort had only TCR beta chains sequenced, and the lack of alpha or paired-chain data limited which features could be detected. For the cohort, immune exposure information was limited to CMV serostatus. The 87-base-pair reads could not distinguish some IMGT-functional V segments, including TRBV6-2 and TRBV6-3, so those segments were excluded. Cytomegalovirus status was reported to be diagnosed by the classifier with high specificity and sensitivity in both the original and validation cohorts. Broadly in line with IMGT annotations, most TCR beta V segments showed up in productive rearrangements about 90% or about 30% of the time in an earlier analysis of 587 of the donors. Because counts were too low, seventeen rarely observed V segments, including chromosome 9 orphons, were excluded from the earlier analysis of some 590 of the donors. In a later analysis, most CMV-associated TCR beta chains were found to appear HLA-restricted, with HLA associations seemingly driven largely by CMV exposure. Linkage disequilibrium might explain the correlated functional status among segregating V segments, but an unknown experimental factor could not be excluded. HLA typing was unavailable for some donors at each locus, so association tests used only the typed subset. Most TCR sequences were seen in very few donors, while some public TCRs were found in many individuals. In vitro tests confirmed that a few of the cytomegalovirus-associated TCR beta chains recognize cytomegalovirus antigens. When HLA alleles, especially DR and DQ, strongly co-occurred, attributing TCR associations to individual alleles was difficult. In a later analysis, HLA-associated TCR beta chains were found to be more clonally expanded and to have lower generation probabilities than equally common non-associated chains. According to a later analysis, TCR association rates differed among HLA loci, with DRB1 alleles showing the most associated TCRs and HLA-C alleles showing the fewest. A later analysis reported that several top co-occurrence clusters appeared linked to parvovirus B19, influenza, CMV and Epstein-Barr virus. A cluster of highly shared sequence variants was judged likely to represent a technical artifact of the sequencing pipeline. A further reported finding was that TCR beta sequences accurately predicted the HLA-A and HLA-B alleles for most subjects in the first cohort. The presence/absence analyses assumed that sequencing depth was roughly uniform across donors, and that assumption may not be true. In a later genetic analysis, fewer N-insertions in productive TCRs were reported among donors in an Asian-associated ancestry cluster than the roughly 640-donor mean. The authors suggested that the approach could potentially be generalized to other disease states and immunological phenotypes. In a later analysis, more than 15,000 TCR beta sequences were associated with specific HLA alleles at a false discovery rate of 0.05. A later genetic analysis associated a missense DCLRE1C variant with V-gene and J-gene trimming of TCR beta chains, and an independent cohort replicated the association.

Comment on this clone: What antigen it recognizes has not been identified. The junction shows a germline mismatch at one end, possibly a read error.

The CDR3, from cysteine to phenylalanine, totals 15 residues. Just the 45-base CDR3 DNA is kept, in frame starting at base 1. As encoded in the germline V gene, CDR1 is SGHAT while CDR2 is FQNNGV. The receptor library was made with the immunoSEQ multiplex PCR assay. The multiplex PCR relied on a mix of 60 forward primers for TCR Vbeta segments and 13 reverse primers for TCR Jbeta segments. The CDR3 region of rearranged TCR beta genes was amplified from genomic DNA by a multiplex PCR assay. Amplified TCR beta libraries were sequenced as 87-base-pair reads on the Illumina HiSeq System. The original pipeline was this. In a later analysis, 70 million to 95 million unique TCR beta chains were counted across the 666 repertoires, and about 10 million of these chains were shared by at least two donors. To remove PCR and sequencing errors, raw reads were error-corrected and collapsed into unique sequences using a nearest-neighbor algorithm that merged closely related sequences. CDR3 sequences were aligned to IMGT reference sequences to assign V, D and J gene segments. For a sequence to be retained, at least a six-nucleotide match to both a V gene segment and a J gene segment was required. Rearrangements were classified as productive when the CDR3 lacked stop codons and remained in frame with V and J, and all other rearrangements were classified as non-productive. Following IMGT convention, CDR3 was defined as the stretch from the second conserved V-encoded cysteine up to the conserved J-encoded phenylalanine. The earlier analysis of about 620 of the donors excluded sequences that lacked an unambiguous match to a single V gene segment. In an earlier analysis of 450 to 700 of the donors, V segments were called functional above 56.7% productive rearrangements and were called segregating when the between-donor standard deviation exceeded 5%. To diagnose cytomegalovirus status from the catalog of TCR beta chain sequences, a statistical classification framework was built. V and J gene assignment, in a later analysis, came from comparing TCR nucleotide sequences with IMGT/GENE-DB human TR gene sequences. Using the TCRdist pipeline, a later analysis assigned CDR3 sequences along with most-parsimonious VDJ recombination scenarios. A later analysis defined each TCR beta chain by its CDR3 amino acid sequence plus V-gene family, and excluded reads lacking a unique V-gene family. To address suspected cross-contamination and a sequencing artifact, a later analysis removed a few hundred highly shared, low-generation-probability nucleotide sequences. For each public chain, a later analysis derived a clonal expansion index from normalized ranks of inferred template counts within each repertoire. In a later analysis, generation probabilities were computed with a VDJ recombination model fitted to out-of-frame rearrangements, and the resulting probabilities were checked against IGoR. In a later analysis, TCR-TCR, TCR-HLA and TCR-CMV co-occurrence was scored with hypergeometric tests, and a repertoire-size bias correction was applied to TCR pairs. In a later analysis, false discovery rates were estimated by permuting HLA or CMV assignments 20 times. In a later analysis, co-occurring TCRs were grouped using DBSCAN, with TCRdist sequence similarity added in when clustering inside HLA-allele-positive subsets. For co-occurrence clustering, repertoires with fewer than 30,000 or more than 120,000 public chains were excluded, along with four to six repertoires with anomalous nucleotide sharing. Imported from immuneACCESS, the table was reduced by TCRdb to in-frame sequences with V and J called. These copies leave out some clones; in studies compared against another copy, an unresolved V gene accounts for under half, and the cause of the remainder is not known. That table furnishes V, J and clone size, whereas the DNA furnished D and trimming. The sample table records approximately 150,000 clones; approximately 81% of these occur just once. Together, the top ten hold less than 3% of the sample.

The sample was PBMCs. The sequence joins TRBV11-2 to TRBJ1-6, with 10 bases in between that match TRBD1. The receptor was isolated from a female donor in good health and CMV-seronegative. The sequenced DNA is TGTGCCAGCAGCCTAGACAGGGGGCTGGAGTCACCCCTCCACTTT. Translated, this is CASSLDRGLESPLHF.